This entry lists 18 T cell receptor beta chains sequenced from one sample in a study of Ad26.COV2.S vaccination and SARS-CoV-2 variants. Described treatment: roughly 20 received Ad26.COV2.S at low or high dose, single or two shots; five or six received placebo; per-sample allocation not given. Specimens were obtained on day 63 following the first vaccine or placebo injection. Only in-frame clones appear in the TCRdb table, and some are missing; sequencing was by immunoSEQ multiplex PCR. The table records 350,000 to 500,000 clones, around 90% of them present only once. This material consisted of peripheral blood, taken in a trial of Ad26.COV2.S vaccine versus placebo. These receptors all come from a person aged 18-65 years who received the Ad26.COV2.S COVID-19 vaccine or a placebo.

The chain couples TRBV4-2 to TRBJ1-1; 9 nucleotides line up with TRBD1. Germline values: CDR1 LGHNA, CDR2 YNFKEQ. The CDR3 extends over 15 amino acids. Trimming took 3 bases from V and 4 from J; bases not matched to a gene: 6. The DNA of the CDR3 is TGTGCCAGCAGCCATGAACAGGGGGCAACCACTGAAGCTTTCTTT. Protein product: CASSHEQGATTEAFF.

The J gene is TRBJ1-1, the V gene TRBV5-1, with D uncertain. V was clipped by 0 bases and J by 3 bases, with 9 bases between them. CDR3 length: 14 amino acids. Per the germline V gene, CDR1 is SGHRS and CDR2 is YFSETQ. CDR3 loop: CASSLGTFDTEAFF. For the CDR3, the DNA is TGCGCCAGCAGCTTGGGGACGTTCGACACTGAAGCTTTCTTT. The complete variable domain, with remaining parts taken from reference TRBV5-1 and TRBJ1-1, reads KAGVTQTPRYLIKTRGQQVTLSCSPISGHRSVSWYQQTPGQGLQFLFEYFSETQRNKGNFPGRFSGRQFSNSRSEMNVSTLELGDSALYLCASSLGTFDTEAFFGQGTRLTVV.

The rearrangement joins TRBV29-1 to TRBJ2-2, with 11 bases lining up with TRBD2. CDR1 and CDR2 (germline): SQVTM, ANQGSEA. V lost 6 bases, J lost 2 bases, and 17 bases stayed unmatched. CDR3 length equals 19 residues. CDR3 sequence reads: CSVRPGASGRNHNTGELFF. In nucleotides, the CDR3 is TGCAGCGTCCGCCCGGGGGCTAGCGGGAGGAATCATAACACCGGGGAGCTGTTTTTT.

This clone appeared once. The V and J genes are TRBV21-1 and TRBJ2-7; the DNA was not used to check the table's D call, TRBD1. TRBV21-1 is labeled a pseudogene. This CDR3 contains 13 residues. The CDR3 DNA reads as TGTGCCAGCGCCAGGGTCGCCAAGTACGAGCAGTACTTC. Translated: CASARVAKYEQYF.

This clone came up once. This sequence joins TRBV28 and TRBJ2-5; TRBD1 might be the D (6 bases). Germline CDR1 MDHEN, CDR2 SYDVKM. This CDR3 spans 17 amino acids. Trimming removed 6 bases from V and 2 bases from J, with 22 bases in between. As DNA, the CDR3 is TGTGCCAGCAGACGCCCCAGACCTTTGGACAGACAAGAGACCCAGTACTTC. Its translation: CASRRPRPLDRQETQYF.

The chain uses TRBV7-2 and TRBJ2-1; D remains unclear. The CDR3 is 13 amino acids. V was pared by 5 bases and J by 7 bases, with 12 bases between. In germline, CDR1 is SGHTA, CDR2 FQGNSA. CDR3 in amino acids: CASSEIATNEQFF. CDR3 DNA: TGTGCCAGCAGCGAGATAGCTACGAATGAGCAGTTCTTC.

J is TRBJ2-1 and V is TRBV11-1; TRBD2 is a possible D gene (7 bases). This CDR3 has 13 amino acids. Germline V gene lookup returns CDR1 SGHAT and CDR2 FQDESV (reference sequence). V lost 8 bases to trimming and J lost 8 bases, with 16 bases between them. In DNA form, the CDR3 reads TGTGCCAGCGAGGGGGGAGGGTCGGATGAGCAGTTCTTC. Residues: CASEGGGSDEQFF.

The chain couples TRBV3-1 (or the pseudogene TRBV3-2) to TRBJ1-2, with TRBD1 matching over 8 bases. V was clipped by 4 bases and J by 9 bases; unmatched bases: 10. This CDR3 has 14 amino acids. Germline V gives CDR1 LGHDT, CDR2 YNNKEL (reference sequence). DNA of the CDR3: TGTGCCAGCAGCCCCCCAGGGACAGGCCTTCGCTACACCTTC. It is translated as CASSPPGTGLRYTF.

The chain is built from TRBV19 and TRBJ1-4; 7 positions agree with TRBD1. CDR1 and CDR2 from the germline V gene are LNHDA and SQIVND (reference sequence). CDR3 length equals 15 residues. V shed 7 bases and J 6 bases; nucleotides not matched to a gene: 11. CDR3 sequence reads: CASISLQGPHEKLFF. CDR3 DNA: TGTGCCAGTATCTCACTACAGGGGCCTCATGAAAAACTGTTTTTT. Filled out from reference TRBV19 and TRBJ1-4, the complete variable domain reads DGGITQSPKYLFRKEGQNVTLSCEQNLNHDAMYWYRQDPGQGLRLIYYSQIVNDFQKGDIAEGYSVSREKKESFPLTVTSAQKNPTAFYLCASISLQGPHEKLFFGSGTQLSVL.

The chain employs TRBV29-1 and TRBJ2-5; D may be TRBD1 (6 bases). Deletions cut 1 base from V and 4 bases from J, with 13 bases between. The CDR3 length is 14 residues. Germline V lookup: CDR1 SQVTM, CDR2 ANQGSEA. The CDR3 sequence is CSVEVRRRGETQYF. CDR3 nucleotide sequence: TGCAGCGTTGAAGTAAGGCGCAGGGGAGAGACCCAGTACTTC.

This chain connects TRBV28 to TRBJ1-5, with 9 bases matching TRBD1. CDR1 MDHEN and CDR2 SYDVKM come from the germline V gene. The J segment lost 5 bases and the V segment lost 5 bases, leaving 10 bases of the junction unmatched. The CDR3 is 16 residues long. DNA for the CDR3: TGTGCCAGCAGTAACCGGGACAGGGCTTTCGATCAGCCCCAGCATTTT. This sequence encodes CASSNRDRAFDQPQHF.

On this clone itself: In the same sample, other DNA sequences code for this CDR3. The J gene is TRBJ1-2, the V gene TRBV5-5; weak D call: TRBD1 (6 bases). The CDR3 extends over 13 amino acids. The V gene lost 4 bases and the J gene lost 2 bases, with 9 bases spanning the gap. Germline values: CDR1 SGHKS, CDR2 YYEKEE (reference sequence). In nucleotides, the CDR3 is TGTGCCAGCAGCCTGGGACAAAACTATGGCTACACCTTC. It translates to CASSLGQNYGYTF.

This rearrangement joins TRBV7-8 to TRBJ2-7; 7 nucleotides match TRBD2. Germline V gives CDR1 SGHVS, CDR2 FQNEAQ. Trimming cost V 3 bases and J 7 bases; bases outside gene matches: 9. The CDR3 is 14 amino acids. The CDR3, as DNA: TGTGCCAGCAGCTTCCTCTGGCGGGAGAAGGAGCAGTACTTC. Protein sequence: CASSFLWREKEQYF.

V is TRBV15 and J is TRBJ2-7; D is unclear. CDR3 length: 15 amino acids. V lost 5 bases and J 0 bases, leaving 14 bases between the germline ends. The germline CDR1 and CDR2 sequences are LNHNV and YYDKDF (reference sequence). The CDR3 DNA reads TGTGCCACCAGCGAATTCCGAAACCCCTCCTACGAGCAGTACTTC. Amino acid sequence: CATSEFRNPSYEQYF.

V usage is TRBV28 and J usage is TRBJ1-6, with no clear D. This CDR3 contains 18 residues. Germline V gene lookup returns CDR1 MDHEN and CDR2 SYDVKM. The germline V and J ends were trimmed by 5 bases and 0 bases, with 17 bases remaining between them. For the CDR3, the DNA is TGTGCCAGCAGTACCGGGTCACCAAACTACTCCTATAATTCACCCCTCCACTTT. Translation gives CASSTGSPNYSYNSPLHF.

The chain joins TRBV7-9 to TRBJ2-7, with a possible D match to TRBD2 (6 bases). The CDR3 contains 17 residues. Between the trimmed V and J ends, which lost 3 bases and 0 bases, there was a span of 18 bases. Germline CDR1 and CDR2: SEHNR and FQNEAQ (reference sequence). In nucleotides, the CDR3 is TGTGCCAGCAGCTTTACCGATGCGGGGACGAGCTCCTACGAGCAGTACTTC. Protein product: CASSFTDAGTSSYEQYF.

The chain has TRBV5-1 and TRBJ2-4; perhaps TRBD1 as D (6 bases). Trimming pared 3 bases from V and 0 bases from J, leaving 13 bases between. Germline V gene lookup returns CDR1 SGHRS and CDR2 YFSETQ. This CDR3 spans 16 amino acids. DNA for the CDR3: TGCGCCAGCAGCTCACAGGGACATCTAGCCAAAAACATTCAGTACTTC. It specifies CASSSQGHLAKNIQYF. The complete variable domain, with remaining parts taken from reference TRBV5-1 and TRBJ2-4, reads KAGVTQTPRYLIKTRGQQVTLSCSPISGHRSVSWYQQTPGQGLQFLFEYFSETQRNKGNFPGRFSGRQFSNSRSEMNVSTLELGDSALYLCASSSQGHLAKNIQYFGAGTRLSVL.

J is TRBJ1-2 and V is TRBV7-9, with D possibly matching TRBD1 (5 bases). The CDR3 loop spans 14 amino acids. Germline-derived CDR1 and CDR2 are SEHNR and FQNEAQ (reference sequence). V gave up 5 bases and J gave up 9 bases, with 19 bases separating them. CDR3 loop: CASSPDSPTKSYTF. CDR3 DNA sequence: TGTGCCAGCAGCCCCGACAGCCCCACAAAGAGCTACACCTTC.